This section outlines one T cell receptor (beta chain) sequence together with its context. This entry is derived from a study of technical replicates of blood from a few donors. TCRdb's table, derived via immunoSEQ multiplex PCR, lists solely in-frame clones and lacks some. The repertoire includes tens of thousands of clones, around 94% of them detected once, and 0.35% to 0.45% sits in the top ten. The source material was T cells isolated from PBMCs. The TCR comes from a human donor in good health.

The CDR3 DNA reads as TGCAGCGTTGAGGGGACTAGCGGGCACTACAATGAGCAGTTCTTC. It is translated as CSVEGTSGHYNEQFF. The chain has TRBV29-1 and TRBJ2-1; 12 bases match TRBD2. Trimming took 3 bases from V and 3 from J; bases not matched to a gene: 3. The CDR3 has 15 residues. Germline values: CDR1 SQVTM, CDR2 ANQGSEA.